This entry features one T cell receptor beta chain sequence. Its antigen is not identified. The sample originates from a study of cytomegalovirus exposure and HLA in healthy donors. General study points: In a later analysis, 16,951 TCR beta sequences were associated with HLA alleles at 0.05 false discovery rate.

Primers for the PCR totalled 60 Vbeta and 13 Jbeta. Authors' analysis steps: Later reanalysis found roughly 80 million unique TCR beta chains, 10 million to 14 million of them shared. Sequenced by immunoSEQ multiplex PCR; TCRdb stores in-frame clones only, minus some. V, J and clone size were drawn from that table, and D and trimming were deduced from the DNA. The table shows 75,000 to 95,000 clones, with over 50% occurring only once. The CDR3 runs 15 residues. V was clipped by 0 bases and J by 2 bases, with 11 bases between them. Germline values: CDR1 SGHRS, CDR2 YFSETQ. The sample consisted of PBMCs. The chain joins TRBV5-1 to TRBJ2-5; tentatively, D is TRBD1 (6 bases). This sequence originates from a man in his thirties or forties in good health and CMV-seronegative. CDR3 sequence: CASSLGQEVQETQYF. The CDR3 DNA sequence: TGCGCCAGCAGCTTGGGACAGGAGGTACAAGAGACCCAGTACTTC.